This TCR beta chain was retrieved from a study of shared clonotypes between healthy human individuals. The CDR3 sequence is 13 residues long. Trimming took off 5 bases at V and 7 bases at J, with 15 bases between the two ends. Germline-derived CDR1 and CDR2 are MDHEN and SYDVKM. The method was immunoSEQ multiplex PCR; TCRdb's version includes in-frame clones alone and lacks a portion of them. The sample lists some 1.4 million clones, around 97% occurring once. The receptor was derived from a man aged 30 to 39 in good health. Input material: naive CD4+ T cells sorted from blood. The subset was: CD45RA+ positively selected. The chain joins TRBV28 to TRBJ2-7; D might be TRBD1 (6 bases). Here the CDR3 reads CASSPTKRGEQYF. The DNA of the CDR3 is TGTGCCAGCAGTCCTACTAAAAGGGGGGAGCAGTACTTC.